This T cell receptor beta chain originates from a study of CD8+CD57+ T cells in acquired aplastic anemia. Looking at the study overall: DNA recovered from sorted CD4+ and CD8+ cells had a mean of approximately 3.2 ug.

TCR beta VDJ and CDR3 were profiled, and genomic DNA was the template. TCRdb passed the reads through MiXCR, listing each CDR3 protein once. This table holds 150,000 to 200,000 distinct CDR3 sequences, around half found once. The TCR comes from a human donor in good health. Sequencing was performed on sorted CD4+, CD8+, or CD8+CD57+ T cells (not recorded which) from PBMCs.

This chain's CDR3 is CASSLLQSQVTDTQYF. For the CDR3, the DNA is TGTGCCAGCAGCTTGCTACAATCTCAGGTCACAGATACGCAGTATTTT. The chain is built from TRBV5-4 and TRBJ2-3, with D uncertain. CDR1 and CDR2 (germline): SGHNT, YYREEE (reference sequence). The CDR3 runs 16 residues. V was clipped by 1 base and J by 2 bases, with 14 bases between them.